This T cell receptor beta chain is drawn from a study of blood T cells in healthy people across ages. A J-beta primer mix and a sample-barcoded 5' primer were used in a second PCR of roughly 6 to 12 cycles. Carrying 12 random nucleotides, a template-switch adaptor labeled each individual cDNA molecule. From the 5' RACE reads, TCRdb called clonotypes with MiXCR, one entry per CDR3 protein. The table has around 1,900,000 distinct CDR3 sequences, 39% seen once; the top ten hold 23%. This clonotype was recorded many times. Its target is not known. The study, taken as a whole, reports: Age showed a roughly linear inverse relationship with TCR beta diversity per million T cells.

This CDR3 comprises 12 residues. Germline CDR1 is SEHNR and CDR2 is FQNEAQ (reference sequence). V lost 1 base to trimming and J lost 3 bases, with 3 bases between them. This TCR was recovered from a human donor in good health. The chain has TRBV7-9 and TRBJ1-1, with unresolved D. The source material was blood. CDR3 nucleotides: TGTGCCAGCAGCTTAGTCCACACTGAAGCTTTCTTT. This gives the protein CASSLVHTEAFF.